These 17 T cell receptor beta chains were all obtained from the same sample, sequenced in a study of T cell responses to AZD1222 COVID-19 vaccine. The repertoire was sequenced with immunoSEQ multiplex PCR; TCRdb's copy has only in-frame clones and lacks some. The sample gives about 64,000 clones, 75% to 95% of which show up once; 6.3% is in the top ten. The specimen was peripheral blood, collected 28 days after the second dose of the MenACWY control vaccine. All receptors derive from an adult who received the MenACWY meningococcal vaccine as a control.

The chain recombines TRBV21-1 with TRBJ2-7; no DNA check was done on the table's D call, TRBD1. TRBV21-1 counts as a pseudogene. CDR3 length: 15 residues. The CDR3 protein is CASSPDRPHSYEQYF. In DNA form, the CDR3 reads TGTGCCAGCAGCCCAGACAGGCCTCACTCCTACGAGCAGTACTTC.

J is TRBJ2-7 and V is TRBV15; D remains ambiguous. The V end was cut by 3 bases, the J end by 0 bases, with 6 bases between. Germline CDR1 LNHNV, CDR2 YYDKDF (reference sequence). The CDR3 consists of 13 residues. The CDR3 spells CATSSTFSYEQYF. The CDR3, as DNA: TGTGCCACCAGCAGTACATTCTCCTACGAGCAGTACTTC.

CDR3 DNA sequence: TGTGCCACCAGTGATTTGAGGACGGAGAACACCGGGGAGCTGTTTTTT. The encoded protein is CATSDLRTENTGELFF. The chain is built from TRBV24-1 and TRBJ2-2; D not resolved. Trimming took 0 bases from V and 1 from J, leaving 8 bases between them. The germline CDR1 and CDR2 sequences are KGHDR and SFDVKD. CDR3 length: 16 amino acids.

The chain couples TRBV4-2 to TRBJ2-5; a weak D match, TRBD1 (5 bases). Trimming cost V 4 bases and J 4 bases, with 13 bases left between them. The CDR3 length is 14 residues. Germline CDR1 reads LGHNA; CDR2 reads YNFKEQ. The CDR3 nucleotides read TGTGCCAGCAGCCCCTTGGGGCTCGGAGAGACCCAGTACTTC. Its protein product is CASSPLGLGETQYF.

The rearrangement links TRBV7-9 to TRBJ2-2; 10 nucleotides line up with TRBD1. After removal of 5 bases from V and 3 bases from J, the junction contained 15 bases not matched to a gene. Germline assignment: CDR1 SEHNR and CDR2 FQNEAQ (reference sequence). This CDR3 contains 19 residues. CDR3 residues: CASSPPDRGGRWHTGELFF. The DNA for the CDR3 is TGTGCCAGCAGCCCTCCGGACAGGGGGGGTCGGTGGCACACCGGGGAGCTGTTTTTT.

The CDR3 nucleotides read TGTGCCAGCAGCCCCCAACAAGCGAACACCGGGGAGCTGTTTTTT. Translating gives CASSPQQANTGELFF. The chain links TRBV7-3 to TRBJ2-2; no clear D gene. Trimming cost V 5 bases and J 0 bases, with 10 bases left between them. This CDR3 contains 15 residues. CDR1 is SGHTA, CDR2 FQGTGA, per germline.

The chain joins TRBV18 to TRBJ1-2, with a weak D call TRBD1 (6 bases). The length of the CDR3 is 15 residues. The V gene lost 6 bases and the J gene lost 4 bases, with 18 bases spanning the gap. From germline, CDR1 is KGHSH and CDR2 LQKENI. CDR3 DNA sequence: TGTGCCAGCTCCCAGGACAGCCCGTCCCTCTATGGCTACACCTTC. Encoded protein: CASSQDSPSLYGYTF.

This clone was observed a handful of times. The V call is TRBV5-6, the J call TRBJ2-1, with D unclear. V was clipped by 3 bases and J by 2 bases, with 9 bases between them. The CDR3 length is 14 residues. Germline CDR1 and CDR2: SGHDT and YYEEEE. The CDR3 loop reads CASSYTQTYNEQFF. CDR3 DNA sequence: TGTGCCAGCAGCTATACACAGACCTACAATGAGCAGTTCTTC.

The V call is TRBV3-1 (or the pseudogene TRBV3-2), the J call TRBJ1-5, with D hard to call. V gave up 4 bases and J gave up 3 bases, with 7 bases separating them. Germline V gives CDR1 LGHDT, CDR2 YNNKEL (reference sequence). The CDR3 contains 13 residues. The CDR3 loop is CASSPRINQPQHF. CDR3 DNA sequence: TGTGCCAGCAGCCCCCGAATCAATCAGCCCCAGCATTTT.

This rearrangement joins TRBV9 to TRBJ2-2, with 8 positions matching TRBD2. Germline assignment: CDR1 SGDLS and CDR2 YYNGEE. Losses at the gene ends were 0 bases for V and 7 bases for J; bases not matched to a gene: 8. The CDR3 length is 16 residues. As DNA, the CDR3 is TGTGCCAGCAGCGTAGCTTACAGGGCGGGAGGCGGGGAGCTGTTTTTT. It specifies CASSVAYRAGGGELFF.

V usage is TRBV18 and J usage is TRBJ2-7, with D unresolved. Trimming left V 2 bases short and J 2 bases short, with 7 bases between. CDR3 length: 13 residues. The germline V gene has CDR1 KGHSH and CDR2 LQKENI. The CDR3 protein is CASSPSVAYEQYF. The CDR3 DNA reads TGTGCCAGCTCACCATCTGTTGCCTACGAGCAGTACTTC. The full variable domain, rest sourced from reference TRBV18 and TRBJ2-7, is NAGVMQNPRHLVRRRGQEARLRCSPMKGHSHVYWYRQLPEEGLKFMVYLQKENIIDESGMPKERFSAEFPKEGPSILRIQQVVRGDSAAYFCASSPSVAYEQYFGPGTRLTVT.

Concerning this clone: The sample contains more than one DNA sequence encoding this CDR3. The CDR3 region has the DNA TGCGCCAGCAGCCAAGATTTGGGACAGGGCACGAGCTACACCTTC. It specifies CASSQDLGQGTSYTF. The chain employs TRBV4-3 and TRBJ1-2; 9 bases match TRBD1. Germline lookup yields CDR1 LGHNA and CDR2 YSLEER. This CDR3 spans 15 amino acids. V shed 0 bases, J shed 9 bases, and the junction held 8 bases outside the gene matches.

The chain recombines TRBV6-5 with TRBJ1-6, with 8 bases that match TRBD1. The CDR3 has 14 amino acids. Losses at the gene ends were 5 bases for V and 10 bases for J; bases not matched to a gene: 7. Germline values: CDR1 MNHEY, CDR2 SVGAGI. The CDR3, as DNA: TGTGCCAGCAGTCCAACAGGGGGTGGGTCACCCCTCCACTTT. This translates into CASSPTGGGSPLHF.

This chain uses TRBV9 with TRBJ1-1; D gene ambiguous. Germline V gene data show CDR1 as SGDLS and CDR2 as YYNGEE. V was pared by 4 bases and J by 5 bases, with 12 bases between. The CDR3 runs 13 residues. CDR3 in amino acids: CASSLRSGTEAFF. CDR3 nucleotides: TGTGCCAGCAGCCTGCGATCCGGGACTGAAGCTTTCTTT. Full variable domain (outside the CDR3, taken from reference TRBV9 and TRBJ1-1): DSGVTQTPKHLITATGQRVTLRCSPRSGDLSVYWYQQSLDQGLQFLIQYYNGEERAKGNILERFSAQQFPDLHSELNLSSLELGDSALYFCASSLRSGTEAFFGQGTRLTVV.

The chain joins TRBV7-8 to TRBJ2-7; TRBD1 is a possible D gene (5 bases). CDR1 SGHVS and CDR2 FQNEAQ come from the germline V gene. The CDR3 contains 15 residues. V lost 1 base, J lost 3 bases, and 13 bases lay in between. The CDR3, as DNA: TGTGCCAGCAGCTTAGGAGCAGGGTCCGGCTACGAGCAGTACTTC. Amino acids: CASSLGAGSGYEQYF.

The chain combines TRBV10-3 with TRBJ1-2; D unresolved. The CDR3 is made up of 15 amino acids. The germline V gene encodes CDR1 ENHRY and CDR2 SYGVKD. V was trimmed by 3 bases and J by 3 bases, leaving 14 bases between them. The CDR3 protein is CAISDARSPDYGYTF. The CDR3 nucleotides are TGTGCCATCAGTGACGCCAGATCCCCGGACTATGGCTACACCTTC.

The genes are TRBV7-6 and TRBJ2-5; the D is unclear. Germline CDR1 and CDR2: SGHVS and FNYEAQ. Trimming cost V 5 bases and J 5 bases, with 18 bases left between them. The CDR3 length is 15 residues. The CDR3 sequence is CASSPKIDMSETQYF. DNA for the CDR3: TGTGCCAGCAGCCCTAAAATCGACATGTCTGAGACCCAGTACTTC.